This TCR beta chain was recovered during a study of cytomegalovirus exposure and HLA in healthy donors. The V gene lost 2 bases and the J gene lost 11 bases, with 19 bases spanning the gap. This CDR3 region has 15 residues. CDR1 and CDR2 from the germline V gene are SNHLY and FYNNEI. This clone has just one count. The data were produced by immunoSEQ multiplex PCR, yet TCRdb's version contains in-frame clones alone and is incomplete. The data contain under 200,000 clones, around 88% of them singletons. The TCR sequence derives from a woman younger than 35 in good health and CMV-seronegative. The chain carries TRBV2 and TRBJ2-1, with no clear D. The sequencing input was PBMCs. As DNA, the CDR3 is TGTGCCAGCAGTGAAACCGTGTCTTGGAGCATTCAGCAGTTCTTC. This gives the protein CASSETVSWSIQQFF.